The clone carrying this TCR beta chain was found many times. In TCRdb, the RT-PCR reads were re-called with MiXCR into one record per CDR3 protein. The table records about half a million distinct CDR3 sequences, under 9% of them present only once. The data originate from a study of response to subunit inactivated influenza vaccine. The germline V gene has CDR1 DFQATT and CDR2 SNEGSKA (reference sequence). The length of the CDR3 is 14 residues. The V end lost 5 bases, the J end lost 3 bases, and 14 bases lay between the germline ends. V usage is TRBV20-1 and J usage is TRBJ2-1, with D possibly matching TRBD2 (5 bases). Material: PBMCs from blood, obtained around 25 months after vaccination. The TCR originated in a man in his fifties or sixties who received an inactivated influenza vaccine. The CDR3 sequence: CSALGSWLYNEQFF. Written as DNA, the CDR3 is TGCAGTGCTTTAGGGAGTTGGCTCTACAATGAGCAGTTCTTC.